Following are 13 T cell receptor beta chains from one sample sequenced in a study of T cell repertoires in cytomegalovirus infection (dated by TCRdb to about 2019). TCRdb records Illumina HiSeq 1500 as the sequencer. The raw public data were reprocessed by TCRdb itself: fastp quality trimming at Q25, MiXCR clonotype calling, in-frame beta chains only. Each record represents a unique CDR3 protein, reported with the most common genes and DNA among its rows. The sample data list fewer than 900,000 distinct CDR3 sequences, and 25% to 35% of these were observed just once. 13% of the sample rests with the top ten. Sample treatment or condition, as interpreted from the label and publication: in vitro stimulation with specific CMV peptide epitopes to enrich CMV-specific T cells. Their specific antigens are unknown. The material was cultured CD8+ T cells from PBMCs, obtained from culture after CMV antigen stimulation. Receptor source: a human donor in good health (CMV status not recorded). Some clones in this sample may be carry-over from other donors' samples.

This clonotype has just a few counts. The chain joins TRBV4-3 to TRBJ1-1; D unclear. The CDR3 is 15 residues long. Germline lookup yields CDR1 LGHNA and CDR2 YSLEER. The germline V and J ends were trimmed by 1 base and 6 bases, with 15 bases remaining between them. Here the CDR3 reads CASSQVGDLSAEAFF. Here the CDR3 DNA reads TGCGCCAGCAGCCAAGTGGGAGATCTTAGCGCTGAAGCTTTCTTT.

This chain uses TRBV11-3 with TRBJ2-2; D gene unclear. V was pared by 1 base and J by 6 bases, with 12 bases between. The CDR3 is 15 amino acids. CDR1 is SGHNT and CDR2 is YENEEA in the germline V gene. The CDR3 reads CASSLVGTRPGELFF. In DNA form, the CDR3 reads TGTGCCAGCAGCTTAGTAGGTACCAGGCCCGGGGAGCTGTTTTTT.

The gene calls are TRBV6-5 and TRBJ1-1; D gene unclear. This CDR3 is built from 16 residues. Trimming removed 2 bases from V and 1 base from J, with 14 bases in between. Germline CDR1 MNHEY, CDR2 SVGAGI. The CDR3 spells CASSYLPWGQNTEAFF. The CDR3 DNA reads TGTGCCAGCAGTTACCTACCCTGGGGTCAGAACACTGAAGCTTTCTTT.

This chain joins TRBV12-3 or TRBV12-4 and TRBJ1-2; 7 bases agree with TRBD1. The length of the CDR3 is 12 residues. Germline trimming cut 6 bases from V and 7 bases from J; bases unmatched to any gene: 5. The CDR3 loop reads CASSDRVAGYTF. DNA of the CDR3: TGTGCCAGCAGCGACAGGGTGGCTGGCTACACCTTC.

This clonotype was counted at least ten times. For the CDR3, the DNA is TGTGCTAGTGTCTGGGACGGGATCTATAATTCACCCCTCCACTTT. This sequence encodes CASVWDGIYNSPLHF. The chain couples TRBV12-5 to TRBJ1-6; possible D gene TRBD1, 5 bases. This CDR3 is built from 15 residues. The V gene lost 7 bases and the J gene lost 3 bases, with 13 bases spanning the gap. Germline assignment: CDR1 LGHNT and CDR2 FRNRAP.

The V gene is TRBV27, the J gene TRBJ1-5, with 8 bases identical to TRBD1. V lost 5 bases and J lost 0; bases outside the gene matches: 12. Germline values: CDR1 MNHEY, CDR2 SMNVEV (reference sequence). This CDR3 comprises 18 residues. The CDR3 protein is CASSPPWTGPYSNQPQHF. The CDR3 DNA reads as TGTGCCAGCAGTCCGCCCTGGACAGGGCCGTATAGCAATCAGCCCCAGCATTTT.

Of note for this clonotype: A clone one base away is much larger, so this may be a read error. The V call is TRBV7-3, the J call TRBJ2-2; 10 bases fit TRBD1. Germline CDR1 is SGHTA and CDR2 is FQGTGA. The CDR3 totals 16 residues. The CDR3 region has the DNA TGTGCCAGCAGCCTCGGGACAGGGGCCCTGGAAGGGGAGCTGTTGTTT. It specifies CASSLGTGALEGELLF.

This clonotype was seen more than once but under ten times. The chain couples TRBV6-5 to TRBJ2-3, with 9 bases lining up with TRBD1. Germline V CDR1 and CDR2: MNHEY, SVGAGI. Unmatched junction bases numbered 5, after V lost 0 bases and J lost 1 base. The CDR3 runs to 17 residues. DNA of the CDR3: TGTGCCAGCAGTTACTCACAGGGGGCATACGGCACAGATACGCAGTATTTT. As protein: CASSYSQGAYGTDTQYF.

V usage is TRBV5-6 and J usage is TRBJ1-2, with unresolved D. V dropped 4 bases and J dropped 8 bases, with 9 bases sitting between them. Germline CDR1 SGHDT, CDR2 YYEEEE. CDR3 length: 11 residues. The CDR3 region has the DNA TGTGCCAGCAGCCATACGGGCGGCTACACCTTC. Translated, it gives CASSHTGGYTF.

This CDR3 reads CASSLGVAYEQYF. DNA of the CDR3: TGTGCCAGCAGTTTAGGCGTAGCGTACGAGCAGTACTTC. This chain uses TRBV27 with TRBJ2-7; the D gene is possibly TRBD2 (5 bases). Germline lookup yields CDR1 MNHEY and CDR2 SMNVEV (reference sequence). The CDR3 runs 13 residues. The V end was cut by 2 bases, the J end by 4 bases, with 9 bases between.

This clonotype came up a few times. V usage is TRBV6-5 and J usage is TRBJ2-1; 11 bases are a match to TRBD1. The germline gives CDR1 MNHEY, CDR2 SVGAGI. The junction had 6 bases not matched to a gene; V was cut back by 5 bases and J by 9 bases. CDR3 size: 14 residues. In nucleotides, the CDR3 is TGTGCCAGCAGTGCAACCGGGACAGGGGGTGAGCAGTTCTTC. This gives the protein CASSATGTGGEQFF.

The sample holds a few counts of this clonotype. The V and J genes are TRBV11-3 and TRBJ1-1; no clear D. CDR3 length: 13 residues. The germline gives CDR1 SGHNT, CDR2 YENEEA. The ends were cut back, 1 base at V and 4 bases at J, with 7 bases in the middle. In DNA form, the CDR3 reads TGTGCCAGCAGCTTAGTTGGCCGCACTGAAGCTTTCTTT. Its protein is CASSLVGRTEAFF. Full variable domain (rest looked up from reference TRBV11-3 and TRBJ1-1): EAGVVQSPRYKIIEKKQPVAFWCNPISGHNTLYWYLQNLGQGPELLIRYENEEAVDDSQLPKDRFSAERLKGVDSTLKIQPAELGDSAVYLCASSLVGRTEAFFGQGTRLTVV.

This clonotype was recorded a few times. This chain links TRBV29-1 with TRBJ2-3; 9 bases align to TRBD2. This CDR3 comprises 15 residues. Germline V lookup: CDR1 SQVTM, CDR2 ANQGSEA. J was trimmed by 3 bases and V by 0 bases; bases with no gene match: 4. CDR3 DNA sequence: TGCAGCGTTGAAGAGCGGGGGGGCCTAACAGATACGCAGTATTTT. It encodes CSVEERGGLTDTQYF.